The rows below give T cell receptor beta chains drawn from one sample of a study of cytomegalovirus exposure and HLA in healthy donors. Sequenced by immunoSEQ multiplex PCR; TCRdb stores in-frame clones only, minus some. This sample has 100,000 to 150,000 clones; roughly 66% occur once, and the top ten carry about 4.5%. Material: PBMCs. Receptors were obtained from a man in his 60s in good health and CMV-seropositive. Both conserved end residues are part of each CDR3. The D gene is left open where the match is weak. Clone size is not always given. Where it is, it says once, few, many or a class for expanded clones.

>TRBJ2-7|TRBV29-1|-|-
TGCAGCGTTCAGGGATTTCAGGGGTCCTACGAGCAGTACTTC
CSVQGFQGSYEQYF
>TRBJ2-7|TRBV5-4|-|-
TGTGCCAGCAGCGCCCCGGTTTTCGCCCCGAGGGAAACCTACGAGCAGTACTTC
CASSAPVFAPRETYEQYF
>TRBJ1-4|TRBV18|TRBD1|-
TGTGCCAGCTCAGCGGGACAGGGTAATGAAAAACTGTTTTTT
CASSAGQGNEKLFF
>TRBJ1-3|TRBV9|-|-
TGTGCCAGCAGCGTTGGTCTCAGCTCTGGAAACACCATATATTTT
CASSVGLSSGNTIYF
>TRBJ1-1|TRBV6-6|-|-
TGTGCCAGCAGACCGCAGGGATCTGAAGCTTTCTTT
CASRPQGSEAFF
>TRBJ2-7|TRBV27|TRBD2|-
TGTGCCAGCAGGGGACTAGCGGGGCCTGGGGGCGAGCAGTACTTC
CASRGLAGPGGEQYF
>TRBJ1-1|TRBV19|-|once
TGTGCCAGTAGTAGAATGACAAGGGAGACTGAAGCTTTCTTT
CASSRMTRETEAFF
>TRBJ2-3|TRBV5-4|TRBD2|-
TGTGCCAGCAAAGTCGGTGGCGGGGGGGCCGATACGCAGTATTTT
CASKVGGGGADTQYF
>TRBJ1-5|TRBV10-3|TRBD1|-
TGTGCCATCAGTGACCTACAGGGGCGTGAGGGGCCCCAGCATTTT
CAISDLQGREGPQHF
>TRBJ2-7|TRBV29-1|TRBD1|few
TGCAGCGCAGAGAACAGGGGGCGCGGTAAGGACGAGCAGTACTTC
CSAENRGRGKDEQYF
>TRBJ1-6|TRBV28|TRBD1|-
TGTGCCAGCGAGAATACCGGGACAGCTAATTCACCCCTCCACTTT
CASENTGTANSPLHF
>TRBJ2-7|TRBV11-1|-|-
TGTGCCAGCAGCTCCCCTTACTACGAGCAGTACTTC
CASSSPYYEQYF
>TRBJ2-7|TRBV6-6|-|few
TGTGCCAGCAGTCGGGACAAATACTACGAGCAGTACTTC
CASSRDKYYEQYF
>TRBJ2-3|TRBV29-1|-|-
TGCAGCCTACTCAGGGGTGGGTCGGATACGCAGTATTTT
CSLLRGGSDTQYF
>TRBJ2-5|TRBV7-6|TRBD2|-
TGTGCCAGCAGCCCCGGGGGGGCCGATGAGACCCAGTACTTC
CASSPGGADETQYF
>TRBJ2-1|TRBV9|TRBD1|once
TGTGCCAGCAGCGTAGGGACAGGCAATGAGCAGTTCTTC
CASSVGTGNEQFF